Here is one T cell receptor (beta chain) with its context. Its specificity is not known. This CDR3 has 13 amino acids. V lost 6 bases to trimming and J lost 7 bases; unmatched junction nucleotides: 6. Germline CDR1 MNHEY, CDR2 SVGAGI. Sequencing used immunoSEQ multiplex PCR; TCRdb keeps in-frame clones, though not all of them. The sample includes roughly 120,000 clones, roughly 90% seen only once; the top ten take 2.5%. The data belong to a study of T cell responses to AZD1222 COVID-19 vaccine. Findings and limits, study-wide: Clonal diversity was possibly underestimated, and white British individuals and females predominated among donors. Spike-specific TCR breadth and depth went up after people got two AZD1222 doses. Repertoire samples came only from after the peak T cell response.

The gene calls are TRBV6-5 and TRBJ2-4; 7 nucleotides agree with TRBD2. The material sequenced was peripheral blood, taken 28 days after the second AZD1222 dose. This TCR was sampled from an adult who received the AZD1222 COVID-19 vaccine. The CDR3 nucleotides read TGTGCCAGCAGGCGCCGGGAGGTGAACATTCAGTACTTC. Translation: CASRRREVNIQYF.